These 9 T cell receptor beta chains share one sample of origin, sequenced in a study of post-analysis software for immune sequencing data. Unique molecular identifiers had been added to the TCR beta cDNA libraries. TCRdb reprocessed the PCR reads via MiXCR and lists one record per CDR3 protein. The table has hundreds of thousands of distinct CDR3 sequences, roughly 47% seen once. Their cognate antigens are unknown. The study, taken as a whole, reports: The study found TRBV5-6, TRBV5-1 and TRBV20-1 among roughly 5 TRBV segments more frequent in patients than controls.

Input material: blood. The receptor source for this set is a girl under 18 with multiple sclerosis.

This clonotype has just a few counts. The chain has TRBV12-3 or TRBV12-4 and TRBJ2-7, with D uncertain. The ends were cut back, 1 base at V and 3 bases at J, with 10 bases in the middle. The length of the CDR3 is 14 residues. The CDR3 region is CASSLELGNYEQYF. The CDR3 nucleotides are TGTGCCAGCAGTTTAGAGTTAGGGAACTACGAGCAGTACTTC.

This clonotype was observed a few times. V and J are TRBV5-1 and TRBJ1-2, with D uncertain. The CDR3 length is 13 residues. Trimming stripped 2 bases from V and 8 bases from J, with 13 bases between. Germline lookup yields CDR1 SGHRS and CDR2 YFSETQ. CDR3 sequence reads: CASSFGQEGGYTF. The CDR3, as DNA: TGCGCCAGCAGCTTTGGCCAGGAGGGAGGCTACACCTTC.

This clonotype has a handful of counts. This rearrangement joins TRBV18 to TRBJ2-7, with 10 bases aligning to TRBD2. With 1 base clipped from V and 6 bases from J, the junction kept 6 bases outside the gene matches. The CDR3 covers 15 residues. The V gene's germline CDR1 is KGHSH and CDR2 LQKENI. CDR3 loop: CASSPRGLAGAEQYF. The CDR3 DNA reads TGTGCCAGCTCACCACGAGGCCTAGCGGGGGCCGAGCAGTACTTC.

Only one count was recorded for this clonotype. The DNA of the CDR3 is TGCAGTGCTCGGACTAGCGGGGGGCCCCGGGAGACCCAGTACTTC. This codes for CSARTSGGPRETQYF. V and J are TRBV20-1 and TRBJ2-5; 14 bases map to TRBD2. Trimming removed 5 bases from V and 5 bases from J; junction bases left unmatched: 7. In germline, CDR1 is DFQATT, CDR2 SNEGSKA (reference sequence). This CDR3 has 15 amino acids.

The V and J genes are TRBV27 and TRBJ2-7; 8 bases agree with TRBD2. The CDR3 consists of 14 residues. CDR1 and CDR2 from the germline V gene are MNHEY and SMNVEV (reference sequence). V trimming: 3 bases; J trimming: 4 bases; junction bases outside the gene matches: 5. The CDR3 protein is CASSFLTSAYEQYF. The CDR3 DNA reads TGTGCCAGCAGTTTCTTGACTAGCGCGTACGAGCAGTACTTC.

In its sample, this clonotype was seen a few times. The V call is TRBV5-1, the J call TRBJ2-3; D remains unclear. The CDR3 has 13 amino acids. Germline V CDR1 and CDR2: SGHRS, YFSETQ. V lost 0 bases and J 5 bases, leaving 7 bases between the germline ends. The chain's CDR3 is CASSLEGIDTQYF. In DNA form, the CDR3 reads TGCGCCAGCAGCTTGGAGGGAATAGATACGCAGTATTTT.

This sequence joins TRBV7-8 and TRBJ2-3, with D possibly being TRBD1 or TRBD2 (5 bases each). CDR1 SGHVS and CDR2 FQNEAQ come from the germline V gene. The CDR3 loop spans 17 amino acids. V lost 4 bases and J lost 0, with 17 bases in between. CDR3: CASSYGTLGLSTDTQYF. CDR3 DNA: TGTGCCAGCAGCTACGGGACCTTGGGTTTGAGCACAGATACGCAGTATTTT.

The chain couples TRBV29-1 to TRBJ2-6, with D tentatively TRBD1 (7 bases). This CDR3 spans 17 amino acids. Germline loops: CDR1 SQVTM, CDR2 ANQGSEA. Trimming stripped 4 bases from V and 4 bases from J, with 20 bases between. In DNA, the CDR3 is TGCAGCGTTGCGGGGGCCCTGACAGGGTTAGGGGCCAACGTCCTGACTTTC. Translated: CSVAGALTGLGANVLTF.

The CDR3 protein is CASSYGLSSNEQFF. For the CDR3, the DNA is TGTGCCAGCAGTTACGGTCTCAGCTCCAATGAGCAGTTCTTC. The chain links TRBV6-2 or TRBV6-3 to TRBJ2-1, with no clear D. The CDR3 spans 14 residues. With 2 bases removed from V and 6 bases from J, the gap between germline ends came to 11 bases. Germline values: CDR1 MNHEY, CDR2 SVGEGT.